This T cell receptor beta chain was sequenced for a study of blood T cell repertoires in COVID-19. About the study: Italy, Spain and the United States were the sources of the convalescent and acute COVID-19 samples. Sources were T cells, B-cell-depleted T cells, or PBMCs; the material itself was cDNA or gDNA.

Patients at the Seattle site were enrolled during active infection and followed longitudinally. The CDR3 extends over 13 amino acids. The germline V gene encodes CDR1 SGHVS and CDR2 FNYEAQ. V was shortened by 1 base and J by 7 bases, with 5 bases between the two germline ends. As originally analysed: Quantification of nucleated cells was approximated via reference gene primer amplification. Measured with immunoSEQ multiplex PCR; TCRdb has only the in-frame clones, and not every one. The V and J calls and clone size are taken from that table; D and trimming were inferred from the DNA. Of about 220,000 clones detected, around four fifths appear once; the ten largest clones hold less than 6%. This clone has just a few counts.

The sequence was collected from a woman in her seventies with COVID-19, enrolled during active disease. Sequencing was done on a sample of peripheral blood. The V call is TRBV7-6, the J call TRBJ1-6; D is unclear. The CDR3 region is CASSLDSNSPLHF. The CDR3 DNA sequence: TGTGCCAGCAGCTTAGACAGCAATTCACCCCTCCACTTT.